This entry features one TCR beta chain sequence. These data come from a study of OX40 agonist ivuxolimab in advanced cancers. On the study more broadly: A partial response was reached by three patients: one with hepatocellular carcinoma and two with cutaneous melanoma.

TCRdb's copy holds only in-frame clones and misses some; the assay was immunoSEQ multiplex PCR. Of under 150,000 clones in the sample, roughly 91% were seen once. The clonotype comes from an adult with an advanced solid tumor such as melanoma, head and neck, liver or kidney cancer. Specimen: CD4+ or CD8+ T cells sorted from blood, collected in a trial of the OX40 agonist ivuxolimab.

Here the CDR3 reads CSASTDTQYF. The CDR3 nucleotides read TGCAGTGCTAGCACAGATACGCAGTATTTT. This chain uses TRBV20-1 with TRBJ2-3; D uncertain. The V gene lost 3 bases and the J gene lost 2 bases, with 0 bases spanning the gap. Germline CDR1 and CDR2: DFQATT and SNEGSKA (reference sequence). CDR3 length equals 10 residues.